The present TCR beta chain was sequenced within a study of cytomegalovirus exposure and HLA in healthy donors. Of note for this clone: Its antigen is currently unknown.

Findings and caveats of the study: Evidence from a later analysis indicated that most CMV-associated TCR beta chains looked HLA-restricted.

V gave up 6 bases and J gave up 3 bases; unmatched junction bases: 6. This CDR3 has 14 residues. The V gene's germline CDR1 is SEHNR and CDR2 FQNEAQ (reference sequence). Vbeta (60) and Jbeta (13) primers were used in the PCR. Generated by immunoSEQ multiplex PCR, the TCRdb table keeps only in-frame clones and is missing some. The sample carries some 200,000 clones, 70% recorded once. This TCR was sampled from a man in his forties or fifties in good health and CMV-seropositive. Material for sequencing was PBMCs. The V and J genes are TRBV7-9 and TRBJ2-5, with TRBD1 matching over 8 bases. Here the CDR3 reads CASSDRGSEETQYF. CDR3 bases: TGTGCCAGCAGTGACAGGGGATCGGAAGAGACCCAGTACTTC.